Listed below are T cell receptor beta chains from one sample, sequenced in a study of cytomegalovirus exposure and HLA in healthy donors. Here immunoSEQ multiplex PCR was the method, and the copy in TCRdb shows in-frame clones only, minus some. Counted here are fewer than 350,000 clones, 88% occurring once; the ten biggest clones make up around 0.92%. Material: PBMCs. The source of these receptors is a woman aged 18-29 years in good health and CMV-seronegative. Each CDR3 is given with its conserved first and last residue. The D gene is left open where the match is weak. The listing skips clone size in some rows; elsewhere it reads once, few, many or a size class.

cdr3_aa: CASSLDSGITGELFF
cdr3_nt: TGCGCCAGCAGCTTGGATAGCGGGATTACCGGGGAGCTGTTTTTT
d_call: TRBD2
j_call: TRBJ2-2
v_call: TRBV5-1
clone_size: -

cdr3_aa: CASSSPGLAGKEQFF
cdr3_nt: TGCGCCAGCAGCTCGCCGGGACTAGCGGGAAAAGAGCAGTTCTTC
d_call: TRBD2
j_call: TRBJ2-1
v_call: TRBV5-1
clone_size: -

cdr3_aa: CASSYLSSYEQYF
cdr3_nt: TGTGCCAGCAGTTACCTGAGCTCCTACGAGCAGTACTTC
d_call: -
j_call: TRBJ2-7
v_call: TRBV6-5
clone_size: -

cdr3_aa: CASSPPDRTLNQPQHF
cdr3_nt: TGTGCCAGCAGTCCGCCGGACAGGACCCTGAATCAGCCCCAGCATTTT
d_call: TRBD1
j_call: TRBJ1-5
v_call: TRBV28
clone_size: -

cdr3_aa: CASSRRGGGLGEQYF
cdr3_nt: TGTGCCAGCAGCCGACGGGGAGGGGGGCTTGGGGAGCAGTACTTC
d_call: -
j_call: TRBJ2-7
v_call: TRBV27
clone_size: -

cdr3_aa: CASSSRTSGRETQYF
cdr3_nt: TGTGCCAGCAGTTCACGGACTAGCGGGAGAGAGACCCAGTACTTC
d_call: TRBD2
j_call: TRBJ2-5
v_call: TRBV7-2
clone_size: -

cdr3_aa: CASSFGGNRYEQYF
cdr3_nt: TGTGCCAGCAGTTTCGGGGGAAATAGATACGAGCAGTACTTC
d_call: -
j_call: TRBJ2-7
v_call: TRBV27
clone_size: -

cdr3_aa: CASSGPYEQFF
cdr3_nt: TGTGCCAGCAGTGGTCCCTATGAGCAGTTCTTC
d_call: -
j_call: TRBJ2-1
v_call: TRBV2
clone_size: -

cdr3_aa: CASSLDKTQPQHF
cdr3_nt: TGTGCCAGCAGTTTAGACAAGACTCAGCCCCAGCATTTT
d_call: -
j_call: TRBJ1-5
v_call: TRBV28
clone_size: -

cdr3_aa: CASGGGRDSYEQYF
cdr3_nt: TGTGCCAGCGGAGGCGGGCGGGACTCCTACGAGCAGTACTTC
d_call: -
j_call: TRBJ2-7
v_call: TRBV6-5
clone_size: -

cdr3_aa: CASSQRTGHPSYEQYF
cdr3_nt: TGCGCCAGCAGCCAAAGGACAGGACACCCCTCCTACGAGCAGTACTTC
d_call: TRBD1
j_call: TRBJ2-7
v_call: TRBV4-1
clone_size: -

cdr3_aa: CASSGMTPRSYNEQFF
cdr3_nt: TGTGCCAGCAGCGGCATGACACCGCGCTCCTACAATGAGCAGTTCTTC
d_call: -
j_call: TRBJ2-1
v_call: TRBV7-9
clone_size: -

cdr3_aa: CASSLGVGSGSVWGNIQYF
cdr3_nt: TGTGCCAGCAGCTTAGGGGTCGGGTCCGGGAGTGTGTGGGGAAACATTCAGTACTTC
d_call: -
j_call: TRBJ2-4
v_call: TRBV7-2
clone_size: -

cdr3_aa: CASSLDRRLAGGGDTQYF
cdr3_nt: TGTGCCAGCAGCTTGGATAGGAGGCTAGCGGGAGGGGGGGATACGCAGTATTTT
d_call: TRBD2
j_call: TRBJ2-3
v_call: TRBV5-4
clone_size: -

cdr3_aa: CASSADRADYGYTF
cdr3_nt: TGCGCCAGCAGCGCGGACAGGGCGGACTATGGCTACACCTTC
d_call: TRBD1
j_call: TRBJ1-2
v_call: TRBV5-1
clone_size: few

cdr3_aa: CSVVLRASYDEAFF
cdr3_nt: TGCAGCGTTGTCCTGAGAGCCTCGTACGATGAAGCTTTCTTT
d_call: -
j_call: TRBJ1-1
v_call: TRBV29-1
clone_size: -

cdr3_aa: CASTRGTEAFF
cdr3_nt: TGTGCCAGTACAAGGGGGACTGAAGCTTTCTTT
d_call: -
j_call: TRBJ1-1
v_call: TRBV19
clone_size: -

cdr3_aa: CASSAGGTGQETQYF
cdr3_nt: TGTGCCAGCAGCGCCGGTGGGACAGGGCAAGAGACCCAGTACTTC
d_call: TRBD1
j_call: TRBJ2-5
v_call: TRBV9
clone_size: -

cdr3_aa: CASSSDRGANYGYTF
cdr3_nt: TGTGCCAGCAGCTCGGACAGGGGAGCTAACTATGGCTACACCTTC
d_call: TRBD1
j_call: TRBJ1-2
v_call: TRBV7-2
clone_size: -

cdr3_aa: CASSESGQARLYGYTF
cdr3_nt: TGTGCCAGCAGCGAATCGGGACAGGCGAGACTCTATGGCTACACCTTC
d_call: TRBD1
j_call: TRBJ1-2
v_call: TRBV9
clone_size: -

cdr3_aa: CASSYSGVDGELFF
cdr3_nt: TGTGCCAGCAGTTACTCAGGGGTTGACGGGGAGCTGTTTTTT
d_call: -
j_call: TRBJ2-2
v_call: TRBV6-6
clone_size: -

cdr3_aa: CASSGGASPTEAFF
cdr3_nt: TGTGCCAGTAGTGGCGGGGCCAGTCCCACTGAAGCTTTCTTT
d_call: -
j_call: TRBJ1-1
v_call: TRBV19
clone_size: -

cdr3_aa: CAWSVFAGQNNQPQHF
cdr3_nt: TGTGCCTGGAGTGTATTTGCCGGACAGAACAATCAGCCCCAGCATTTT
d_call: -
j_call: TRBJ1-5
v_call: TRBV30
clone_size: -

cdr3_aa: CASSPAGGPGNEQFF
cdr3_nt: TGCGCCAGCAGCCCAGCGGGAGGGCCGGGGAATGAGCAGTTCTTC
d_call: TRBD2
j_call: TRBJ2-1
v_call: TRBV5-1
clone_size: -

cdr3_aa: CASSFPGQGDEQYF
cdr3_nt: TGTGCCAGCAGTTTCCCGGGACAGGGGGACGAGCAGTACTTC
d_call: TRBD1
j_call: TRBJ2-7
v_call: TRBV28
clone_size: -

cdr3_aa: CASSEAGGKNIQYF
cdr3_nt: TGTGCCAGCAGTGAAGCGGGAGGGAAAAACATTCAGTACTTC
d_call: TRBD2
j_call: TRBJ2-4
v_call: TRBV6-1
clone_size: -

cdr3_aa: CASSRLGEKLFF
cdr3_nt: TGTGCCAGCAGCCGCCTCGGGGAAAAACTGTTTTTT
d_call: -
j_call: TRBJ1-4
v_call: TRBV7-2
clone_size: -

cdr3_aa: CASSLSGGLEQFF
cdr3_nt: TGCGCCAGCAGCTTAAGCGGGGGGTTGGAGCAGTTCTTC
d_call: TRBD2
j_call: TRBJ2-1
v_call: TRBV5-1
clone_size: once

cdr3_aa: CSARGLEAFF
cdr3_nt: TGCAGTGCCAGGGGGCTTGAAGCTTTCTTT
d_call: TRBD1
j_call: TRBJ1-1
v_call: TRBV20-1
clone_size: -

cdr3_aa: CASSLTSGRPLSGELFF
cdr3_nt: TGTGCCAGCAGCCTGACTAGCGGGAGGCCCCTTAGCGGGGAGCTGTTTTTT
d_call: TRBD2
j_call: TRBJ2-2
v_call: TRBV7-9
clone_size: -

cdr3_aa: CASSPGQGFGGELFF
cdr3_nt: TGTGCCAGCAGTCCGGGACAGGGTTTCGGCGGGGAGCTGTTTTTT
d_call: TRBD1
j_call: TRBJ2-2
v_call: TRBV27
clone_size: -

cdr3_aa: CASSLAGGTNRDTQYF
cdr3_nt: TGCGCCAGCAGCTTGGCTGGGGGGACGAATCGAGATACGCAGTATTTT
d_call: -
j_call: TRBJ2-3
v_call: TRBV5-1
clone_size: -

cdr3_aa: CASIAPGKAGELFF
cdr3_nt: TGTGCCAGTATCGCCCCGGGGAAGGCCGGGGAGCTGTTTTTT
d_call: -
j_call: TRBJ2-2
v_call: TRBV19
clone_size: -

cdr3_aa: CASSLPGSAEQYF
cdr3_nt: TGTGCCAGCAGCTTGCCAGGGTCAGCCGAGCAGTACTTC
d_call: -
j_call: TRBJ2-7
v_call: TRBV11-2
clone_size: -

cdr3_aa: CASSPEGQGEKLFF
cdr3_nt: TGCGCCAGCAGCCCGGAGGGACAGGGAGAAAAACTGTTTTTT
d_call: TRBD1
j_call: TRBJ1-4
v_call: TRBV5-1
clone_size: -

cdr3_aa: CATSQDRVDYGYTF
cdr3_nt: TGTGCCACCAGCCAGGACAGGGTTGACTATGGCTACACCTTC
d_call: TRBD1
j_call: TRBJ1-2
v_call: TRBV15
clone_size: -

cdr3_aa: CASSHRTSGTGEQYF
cdr3_nt: TGCGCCAGCAGTCATCGGACTAGCGGGACCGGCGAGCAGTACTTC
d_call: TRBD2
j_call: TRBJ2-7
v_call: TRBV5-1
clone_size: -

cdr3_aa: CASRGFWEGGYNEQFF
cdr3_nt: TGTGCCAGCAGGGGGTTCTGGGAGGGCGGATACAATGAGCAGTTCTTC
d_call: TRBD2
j_call: TRBJ2-1
v_call: TRBV28
clone_size: -

cdr3_aa: CASSPQKKREFGDEQFF
cdr3_nt: TGTGCCAGCTCACCACAGAAAAAGCGGGAGTTTGGCGATGAGCAGTTCTTC
d_call: TRBD2
j_call: TRBJ2-1
v_call: TRBV18
clone_size: -

cdr3_aa: CASSRGAAGEQFF
cdr3_nt: TGTGCCAGCAGCCGGGGCGCAGCGGGGGAGCAGTTCTTC
d_call: TRBD2
j_call: TRBJ2-1
v_call: TRBV11-2
clone_size: -

cdr3_aa: CATSREGQGKNGYTF
cdr3_nt: TGTGCCACCAGCAGAGAAGGACAGGGCAAAAATGGCTACACCTTC
d_call: TRBD1
j_call: TRBJ1-2
v_call: TRBV15
clone_size: -

cdr3_aa: CASSLGQNQPQHF
cdr3_nt: TGTGCCAGCAGCCTCGGACAGAATCAGCCCCAGCATTTT
d_call: -
j_call: TRBJ1-5
v_call: TRBV7-2
clone_size: -

cdr3_aa: CSGVGVETQYF
cdr3_nt: TGCAGTGGGGTCGGGGTAGAGACCCAGTACTTC
d_call: -
j_call: TRBJ2-5
v_call: TRBV20-1
clone_size: -

cdr3_aa: CASSFFLPQGDGELFF
cdr3_nt: TGTGCCAGCAGTTTTTTCTTACCCCAGGGTGACGGGGAGCTGTTTTTT
d_call: -
j_call: TRBJ2-2
v_call: TRBV28
clone_size: -

cdr3_aa: CAWSRGGEGQPQHF
cdr3_nt: TGTGCCTGGAGTCGTGGGGGGGAAGGTCAGCCCCAGCATTTT
d_call: -
j_call: TRBJ1-5
v_call: TRBV30
clone_size: -

cdr3_aa: CASSGTGPDTQYF
cdr3_nt: TGTGCCAGCAGCGGGACAGGGCCCGATACGCAGTATTTT
d_call: TRBD1
j_call: TRBJ2-3
v_call: TRBV28
clone_size: -

cdr3_aa: CSVPRDRNTGELFF
cdr3_nt: TGCAGCGTTCCCCGGGACAGGAACACCGGGGAGCTGTTTTTT
d_call: TRBD1
j_call: TRBJ2-2
v_call: TRBV29-1
clone_size: -

cdr3_aa: CASSQDPQATYEQYF
cdr3_nt: TGCGCCAGCAGCCAAGACCCACAGGCGACCTACGAGCAGTACTTC
d_call: -
j_call: TRBJ2-7
v_call: TRBV4-3
clone_size: -

cdr3_aa: CASRDGWELGDEQFF
cdr3_nt: TGTGCCAGCAGGGACGGGTGGGAGTTGGGTGATGAGCAGTTCTTC
d_call: -
j_call: TRBJ2-1
v_call: TRBV2
clone_size: -

cdr3_aa: CASSDGTGEAEQYF
cdr3_nt: TGTGCCAGCAGTGACGGGACAGGGGAGGCCGAGCAGTACTTC
d_call: TRBD1
j_call: TRBJ2-7
v_call: TRBV2
clone_size: -

cdr3_aa: CASSLRLAETYEQYF
cdr3_nt: TGTGCCAGCAGCTTACGGCTAGCTGAGACCTACGAGCAGTACTTC
d_call: -
j_call: TRBJ2-7
v_call: TRBV7-2
clone_size: -

cdr3_aa: CASSPWRGRGTDTQYF
cdr3_nt: TGTGCCAGCAGTCCCTGGCGGGGGCGTGGCACAGATACGCAGTATTTT
d_call: -
j_call: TRBJ2-3
v_call: TRBV27
clone_size: -

cdr3_aa: CASSTRLAPVPDEQFF
cdr3_nt: TGTGCCAGCAGTACCCGACTAGCCCCCGTACCCGATGAGCAGTTCTTC
d_call: TRBD2
j_call: TRBJ2-1
v_call: TRBV28
clone_size: -

cdr3_aa: CASSPSSGRPLGNEQFF
cdr3_nt: TGTGCCAGCAGCCCGTCTAGCGGGAGGCCCCTGGGCAATGAGCAGTTCTTC
d_call: TRBD2
j_call: TRBJ2-1
v_call: TRBV5-7
clone_size: -

cdr3_aa: CASSLTGTGYQRGNTIYF
cdr3_nt: TGCGCCAGCAGCTTGACCGGGACAGGCTATCAGCGGGGAAACACCATATATTTT
d_call: TRBD1
j_call: TRBJ1-3
v_call: TRBV5-1
clone_size: -

cdr3_aa: CASSLGGSGFEAFF
cdr3_nt: TGTGCCAGCAGCTTAGGTGGCTCAGGGTTTGAAGCTTTCTTT
d_call: -
j_call: TRBJ1-1
v_call: TRBV7-6
clone_size: -

cdr3_aa: CASSFGTGFLTYEQYF
cdr3_nt: TGTGCCAGCAGTTTCGGGACAGGCTTTCTTACCTACGAGCAGTACTTC
d_call: TRBD1
j_call: TRBJ2-7
v_call: TRBV6-5
clone_size: -

cdr3_aa: CSVEGGPGQHTDTQYF
cdr3_nt: TGCAGCGTTGAGGGGGGGCCGGGACAACACACAGATACGCAGTATTTT
d_call: -
j_call: TRBJ2-3
v_call: TRBV29-1
clone_size: -

cdr3_aa: CASSLVGSAGELFF
cdr3_nt: TGCGCCAGCAGCCTGGTAGGGAGCGCCGGGGAGCTGTTTTTT
d_call: -
j_call: TRBJ2-2
v_call: TRBV4-1
clone_size: -

cdr3_aa: CASSPRNSYEQYF
cdr3_nt: TGCGCCAGCAGCCCCAGGAACTCCTACGAGCAGTACTTC
d_call: -
j_call: TRBJ2-7
v_call: TRBV5-1
clone_size: -